This note documents a single T cell receptor beta chain sequence. The antigen remains undetermined. Trimming removed 10 bases from V and 2 bases from J; junction bases left unmatched: 3. This CDR3 contains 12 residues. Germline V gene data show CDR1 as LNHDA and CDR2 as SQIVND (reference sequence). Donors, without exception, were Caucasian adults residing in Nashville, Tennessee. This entry is derived from a study of shared clonotypes between healthy human individuals. General observations from the study: There were few donors, and this limited the genetic and exposure-history diversity represented.

Every subset had its genomic DNA shared out evenly among several immunoSEQ plates. Data came from immunoSEQ multiplex PCR; TCRdb stores just in-frame clones and leaves some out. Here the sample spans 2 million to 2.5 million clones, approximately 96% being singletons. The receptor's source is a man aged 18 to 30 in good health. The V gene is TRBV19, the J gene TRBJ1-2; 8 bases match TRBD1. The sample was naive CD4+ T cells sorted from blood. Subset reported: CD45RA+ positively selected. DNA for the CDR3: TGTGCCACCAGGGACAGGAACTATGGCTACACCTTC. Translation: CATRDRNYGYTF.